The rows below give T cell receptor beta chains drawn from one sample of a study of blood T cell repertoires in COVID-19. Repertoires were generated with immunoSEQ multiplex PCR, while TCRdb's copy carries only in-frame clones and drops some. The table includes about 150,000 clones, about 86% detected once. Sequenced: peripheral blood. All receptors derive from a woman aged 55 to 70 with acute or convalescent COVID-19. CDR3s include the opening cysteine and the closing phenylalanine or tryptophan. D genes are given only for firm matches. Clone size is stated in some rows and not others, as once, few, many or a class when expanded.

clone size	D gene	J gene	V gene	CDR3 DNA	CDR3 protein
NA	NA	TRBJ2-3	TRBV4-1	TGCGCCAGCAGCCAAGATTCGGCAGCGGCCCGACGCACAGATACGCAGTATTTT	CASSQDSAAARRTDTQYF
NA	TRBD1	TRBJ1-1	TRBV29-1	TGCAGCGTTGAAGGATGGGGACAGGTAGACACTGAAGCTTTCTTT	CSVEGWGQVDTEAFF
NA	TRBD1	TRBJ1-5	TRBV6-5	TGTGCCAGCAGTCGACAGGGGGTCAATCAGCCCCAGCATTTT	CASSRQGVNQPQHF
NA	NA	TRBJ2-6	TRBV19	TGTGCCAGTAGTATGAGGGCTGACTCTGGGGCCAACGTCCTGACTTTC	CASSMRADSGANVLTF
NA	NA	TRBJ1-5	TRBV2	TGTGCCAGCAGTGACCGAGGGGGGGAGGGGAATCAGCCCCAGCATTTT	CASSDRGGEGNQPQHF
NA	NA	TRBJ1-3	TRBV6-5	TGTGCCAGCAGACCCGCCACAGGAAACACCATATATTTT	CASRPATGNTIYF
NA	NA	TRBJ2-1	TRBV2	TGTGCCAGCAGTGAGGACAGTTACAATGAGCAGTTCTTC	CASSEDSYNEQFF
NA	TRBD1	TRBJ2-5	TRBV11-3	TGTGCCAGCAGCCCGAGCAGGGGGAACCAAGAGACCCAGTACTTC	CASSPSRGNQETQYF
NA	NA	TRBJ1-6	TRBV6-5	TGTGCCAGCGGACTTCGGCAGTGGTCACCCCTCCACTTT	CASGLRQWSPLHF
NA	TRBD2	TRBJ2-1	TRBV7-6	TGTGCCAGCAGCTTAGGACTAGCGGGATACAATGAGCAGTTCTTC	CASSLGLAGYNEQFF
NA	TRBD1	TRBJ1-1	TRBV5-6	TGTGCCAGCAGCAAAGACAGGGGGACTGAAGCTTTCTTT	CASSKDRGTEAFF
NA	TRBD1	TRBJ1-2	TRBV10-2	TGCGCCAGCAGTGTGACAGGGAACTATGGCTACACCTTC	CASSVTGNYGYTF
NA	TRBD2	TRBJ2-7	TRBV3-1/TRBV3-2	TGTGCCAGCAGCCCTCTGGCGGGGGGCTCCTACGAGCAGTACTTC	CASSPLAGGSYEQYF
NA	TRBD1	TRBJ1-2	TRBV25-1	TGTGCCAGCAGTGAATCTGGACAGGGGGTGAAAGGCTACACCTTC	CASSESGQGVKGYTF
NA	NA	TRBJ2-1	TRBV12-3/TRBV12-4	TGTGCCAGCAGTCCCCCAGGCCCCAATGAGCAGTTCTTC	CASSPPGPNEQFF
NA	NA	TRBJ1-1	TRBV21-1	TGTGCCAGCAGCTCGGGACAGGGCAATAACACTGAAGCTTTCTTT	CASSSGQGNNTEAFF
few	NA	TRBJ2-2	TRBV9	TGTGCCAGCAGCGCCTCCGCGGTCGGGGAGCTGTTTTTT	CASSASAVGELFF
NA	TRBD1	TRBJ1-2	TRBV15	TGTGCCACCAGTACGGACAGGGGGTTTCTTGGTGGCTACACCTTC	CATSTDRGFLGGYTF
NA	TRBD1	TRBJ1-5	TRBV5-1	TGCGCCAGCAGCGAGGGGACAGGAGATCAGCCCCAGCATTTT	CASSEGTGDQPQHF
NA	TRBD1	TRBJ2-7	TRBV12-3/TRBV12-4	TGTGCCAGCAGTTGGGACAGGAACGAGCAGTACTTC	CASSWDRNEQYF
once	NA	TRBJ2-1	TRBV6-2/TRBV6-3	TGTGCCAGCAGCCAAAGCTTCAATGAGCAGTTCTTC	CASSQSFNEQFF
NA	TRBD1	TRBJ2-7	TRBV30	TGTGCCTGGAGTTCTTTAGACAGGGCCCACGAGCAGTACTTC	CAWSSLDRAHEQYF
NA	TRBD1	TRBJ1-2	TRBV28	TGTGCCAGCAGTCCCCCAGGGACAGCCAACTATGGCTACACCTTC	CASSPPGTANYGYTF
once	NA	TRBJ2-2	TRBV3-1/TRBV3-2	TGTGCCAGCAGCCAAGCCAGGTCTCCCGGGGAGCTGTTTTTT	CASSQARSPGELFF
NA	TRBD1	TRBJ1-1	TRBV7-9	TGTGCCAGCAGCTCCCGGATCGGGACAGGGTGGACTGAAGCTTTCTTT	CASSSRIGTGWTEAFF
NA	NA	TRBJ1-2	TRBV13	TGTGCCAGCAGCCCGCGGGGACTAAACTATGGCTACACCTTC	CASSPRGLNYGYTF
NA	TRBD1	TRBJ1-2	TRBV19	TGTGCCAGTACCCCCTCCGGGACAGGGGGAAACTATGGCTACACCTTC	CASTPSGTGGNYGYTF
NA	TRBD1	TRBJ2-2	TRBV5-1	TGCGCCAGCAGCTCGGGACAGGATGGAAGGACCGGGGAGCTGTTTTTT	CASSSGQDGRTGELFF
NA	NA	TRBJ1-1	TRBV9	TGTGCCAGCAGCGTAGCGCCGGGAGCCACTGAAGCTTTCTTT	CASSVAPGATEAFF
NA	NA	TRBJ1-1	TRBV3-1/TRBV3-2	TGTGCCAGCAGCTCCACAGGGCGCACTGAAGCTTTCTTT	CASSSTGRTEAFF
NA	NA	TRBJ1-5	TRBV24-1	TGTGCCACCAGTGATGCAACAGGGAGCAGAAATCAGCCCCAGCATTTT	CATSDATGSRNQPQHF
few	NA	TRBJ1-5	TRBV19	TGTGCCAGTAGTATGGCGTCGGGGGTTCGCAATCAGCCCCAGCATTTT	CASSMASGVRNQPQHF
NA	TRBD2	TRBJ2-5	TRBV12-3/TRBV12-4	TGTGCCATCACAAGCGGGGGGGCGCAGACCCAGTACTTC	CAITSGGAQTQYF
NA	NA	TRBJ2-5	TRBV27	TGTGCCAGCAGTTATTCCCGAGGGGAGACCCAGTACTTC	CASSYSRGETQYF
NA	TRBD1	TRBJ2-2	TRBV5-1	TGCGCCAGCAGCCAAGGGACAGCGAACACCGGGGAGCTGTTTTTT	CASSQGTANTGELFF
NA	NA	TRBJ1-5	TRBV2	TGTGCCAGCAGGGGGGCAGGGGCTGGTCAGCCCCAGCATTTT	CASRGAGAGQPQHF
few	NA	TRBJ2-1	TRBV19	TGTGCCAGTAGTATCCAAACTAGTCCCAATGAGCAGTTCTTC	CASSIQTSPNEQFF
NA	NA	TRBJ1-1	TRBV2	TGTGCCAGCAGTGGCCAGGGGTACACTGAAGCTTTCTTT	CASSGQGYTEAFF
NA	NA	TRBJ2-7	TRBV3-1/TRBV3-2	TGTGCCAGCGCTAGGGGGGGCGAGCAGTACTTC	CASARGGEQYF
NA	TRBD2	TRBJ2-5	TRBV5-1	TGCGCCAGCAGCCCCGGGACTACCGGGGGGACCCAGTACTTC	CASSPGTTGGTQYF
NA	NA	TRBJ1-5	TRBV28	TGTGCCAGCACCCCCAGGGTGGGTCAGCCCCAGCATTTT	CASTPRVGQPQHF
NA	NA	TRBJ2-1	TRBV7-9	TGTGCCAGCAGCCCCCGCGACTTAGGGAGGAACAATGAGCAGTTCTTC	CASSPRDLGRNNEQFF
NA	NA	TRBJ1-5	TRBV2	TGTGCCAGCAGGAGTAACACAGGGAATCAGCCCCAGCATTTT	CASRSNTGNQPQHF
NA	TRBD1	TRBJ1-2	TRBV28	TGTGCCAGCAGTCCATACAGGGGGACCTATGGCTACACCTTC	CASSPYRGTYGYTF
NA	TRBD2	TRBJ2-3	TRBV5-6	TGTGCCAGCAGCTTGATGGGCGGGGGGGCACTAGATACGCAGTATTTT	CASSLMGGGALDTQYF
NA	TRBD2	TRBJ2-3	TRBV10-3	TGTGCCATCAGTGAGGTAGCGGGGGGCGATACGCAGTATTTT	CAISEVAGGDTQYF
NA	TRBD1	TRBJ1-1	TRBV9	TGTGCCAGCAGCGTTACAGGGGTTCGGGGCACTGAAGCTTTCTTT	CASSVTGVRGTEAFF
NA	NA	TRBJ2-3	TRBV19	TGTGCCAGTAGTATGCAGGGGACAGATACGCAGTATTTT	CASSMQGTDTQYF
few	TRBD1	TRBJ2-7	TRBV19	TGTGCCAGTAGGTCCGGGACAGGGGGCCCCTACGAGCAGTACTTC	CASRSGTGGPYEQYF
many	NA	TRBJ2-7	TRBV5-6	TGTGCCAGCAGCTTGGGACTGTTCTACGAGCAGTACTTC	CASSLGLFYEQYF
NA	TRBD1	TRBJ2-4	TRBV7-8	TGTGCCAGCAGTCCGAAGACAGGGATTAACATTCAGTACTTC	CASSPKTGINIQYF
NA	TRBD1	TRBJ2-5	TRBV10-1	TGCGCCAGCAGTGAGTCGCGGACAGGGCAAGAGACCCAGTACTTC	CASSESRTGQETQYF
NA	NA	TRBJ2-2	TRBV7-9	TGTGCCAGCAGCTTAGAAAGCCCTCACACCGGGGAGCTGTTTTTT	CASSLESPHTGELFF
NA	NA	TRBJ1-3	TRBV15	TGTGCCACCAGCAGAGACAGGGGACCTGGAAACACCATATATTTT	CATSRDRGPGNTIYF